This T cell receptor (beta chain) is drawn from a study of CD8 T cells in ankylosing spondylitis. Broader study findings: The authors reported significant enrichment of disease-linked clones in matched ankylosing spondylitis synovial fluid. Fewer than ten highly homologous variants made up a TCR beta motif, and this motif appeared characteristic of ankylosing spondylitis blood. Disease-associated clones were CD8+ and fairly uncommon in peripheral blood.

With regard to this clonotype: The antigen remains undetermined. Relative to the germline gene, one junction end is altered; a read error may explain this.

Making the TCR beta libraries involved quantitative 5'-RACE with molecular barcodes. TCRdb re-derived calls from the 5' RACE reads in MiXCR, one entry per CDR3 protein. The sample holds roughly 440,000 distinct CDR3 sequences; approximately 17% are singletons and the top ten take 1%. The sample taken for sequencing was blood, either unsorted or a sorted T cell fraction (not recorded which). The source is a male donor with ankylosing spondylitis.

The CDR3 reads CSAREGIADTQYF. CDR3 bases: TGCAGTGCCAGAGAAGGTATTGCAGATACGCAGTATTTT. The chain carries TRBV20-1 and TRBJ2-3; the D is unclear. This CDR3 is built from 13 residues. Germline loops: CDR1 DFQATT, CDR2 SNEGSKA (reference sequence).